The 6 T cell receptor beta chains listed next were all sequenced from one sample in a study of T-cell memory formation after mild COVID-19. TCRdb reanalysed the 5' RACE reads using MiXCR and keeps one entry per CDR3 protein. The sample contains around 300,000 distinct CDR3 sequences, 7.5% to 9.5% of which appear only once. The sample comprised PBMCs or a T cell subset sorted from them (not recorded which). The receptors were sampled from a man aged 18-30 years who had mild COVID-19 (a few samples of this study predate the infection). Cell type and time point are not known.

The chain links TRBV29-1 to TRBJ1-2; D remains ambiguous. In germline, CDR1 is SQVTM, CDR2 ANQGSEA. This CDR3 has 13 residues. V dropped 5 bases and J dropped 6 bases, with 16 bases sitting between them. As DNA, the CDR3 is TGCAGCGTTACACGAGGTGGGCAAGATGGCTACACCTTC. It translates to CSVTRGGQDGYTF.

V is TRBV18 and J is TRBJ2-2; 9 bases map to TRBD1. This CDR3 has 15 amino acids. Germline V gene data show CDR1 as KGHSH and CDR2 as LQKENI. V lost 5 bases to trimming and J lost 3 bases; unmatched junction nucleotides: 4. CDR3 nucleotides: TGTGCCAGCTCAAAGGACAGGGGTCACACCGGGGAGCTGTTTTTT. Translated: CASSKDRGHTGELFF.

The chain's CDR3 is CSARRTAQETQYF. Here the CDR3 DNA reads TGCAGTGCTAGGCGGACAGCCCAAGAGACCCAGTACTTC. The J gene is TRBJ2-5, the V gene TRBV20-1, with a weak D call TRBD1 (6 bases). The CDR3 consists of 13 residues. Germline CDR1 is DFQATT and CDR2 is SNEGSKA (reference sequence). With 3 bases removed from V and 1 base from J, the gap between germline ends came to 9 bases.

J is TRBJ2-5 and V is TRBV7-9; the D gene is possibly TRBD1 (6 bases). This CDR3 contains 14 residues. CDR1 and CDR2 from the germline V gene are SEHNR and FQNEAQ (reference sequence). Trimming took 4 bases from V and 2 from J, leaving 11 bases between them. CDR3 bases: TGTGCCAGCAGCTCCTCGACAGGACAAGAGACCCAGTACTTC. As protein: CASSSSTGQETQYF.

The chain combines TRBV27 with TRBJ2-7; D may be TRBD1 (5 bases). The CDR3 totals 14 residues. CDR1 and CDR2 from the germline V gene are MNHEY and SMNVEV (reference sequence). Between the trimmed V and J ends, which lost 2 bases and 2 bases, there was a span of 10 bases. The chain's CDR3 is CASSLKGFAYEQYF. The CDR3 DNA reads TGTGCCAGCAGTTTAAAGGGGTTTGCCTACGAGCAGTACTTC.

This clonotype has at least ten counts. The J gene is TRBJ2-6, the V gene TRBV12-3 or TRBV12-4, with 7 positions matching TRBD1. Trimming cost V 6 bases and J 4 bases; bases outside gene matches: 9. The CDR3 length is 16 residues. CDR3 loop: CASSTRGTAGANVLTF. CDR3 DNA: TGTGCCAGCAGCACAAGGGGGACAGCCGGGGCCAACGTCCTGACTTTC.